Below, 10 T cell receptor beta chains from the same sample are listed, as sequenced in a study of blood T cell repertoires in COVID-19. Generated by immunoSEQ multiplex PCR, the TCRdb table keeps only in-frame clones and is missing some. In the table there are approximately 300,000 clones, 86% of which are singletons. Sequenced sample: PBMCs or T cells enriched from blood (not recorded which). The source of these receptors is a man aged 30-40 years who had recovered from COVID-19.

The chain joins TRBV29-1 to TRBJ2-7; 7 nucleotides match TRBD1. This CDR3 spans 13 amino acids. Germline assignment: CDR1 SQVTM and CDR2 ANQGSEA. V was pared by 7 bases and J by 3 bases, with 9 bases of the junction left unmatched. The CDR3 loop is CSAVQGLGYEQYF. The DNA for the CDR3 is TGCAGCGCTGTACAGGGGTTAGGCTACGAGCAGTACTTC.

The chain joins TRBV5-4 to TRBJ1-4; the D is unclear. Germline CDR1 and CDR2: SGHNT and YYREEE (reference sequence). This CDR3 contains 14 residues. The V gene lost 2 bases and the J gene lost 7 bases, with 12 bases spanning the gap. The DNA for the CDR3 is TGTGCCAGCAGCTTAGAAGGACTTAGTGAAAAACTGTTTTTT. Protein product: CASSLEGLSEKLFF.

The chain combines TRBV30 with TRBJ2-5; 9 bases are a match to TRBD2. Trimming cost V 2 bases and J 4 bases; bases outside gene matches: 5. The CDR3 has 14 residues. Germline V gives CDR1 GTSNPN, CDR2 SVGIG (reference sequence). CDR3 residues: CAWSTGTSRETQYF. The CDR3 DNA reads TGTGCCTGGAGTACCGGGACTAGCAGAGAGACCCAGTACTTC.

This chain links TRBV20-1 with TRBJ2-7; a weak D match, TRBD1 (6 bases). The CDR3 loop spans 11 amino acids. Germline V gives CDR1 DFQATT, CDR2 SNEGSKA (reference sequence). V was clipped by 2 bases and J by 5 bases, with 7 bases between them. The DNA of the CDR3 is TGCAGTGCTAGAAACAGGGACGAGCAGTACTTC. Translating it yields CSARNRDEQYF.

CDR3 residues: CASSLYRSGTGQPQHF. As DNA, the CDR3 is TGTGCCAGCAGTTTATATCGGTCGGGAACGGGTCAGCCCCAGCATTTT. The rearrangement uses TRBV28 and TRBJ1-5; unclear D gene. This CDR3 spans 16 amino acids. Per the germline V gene, CDR1 is MDHEN and CDR2 is SYDVKM. Trimming took off 1 base at V and 6 bases at J, with 16 bases between the two ends. The whole variable domain, filled in from reference TRBV28 and TRBJ1-5, reads DVKVTQSSRYLVKRTGEKVFLECVQDMDHENMFWYRQDPGLGLRLIYFSYDVKMKEKGDIPEGYSVSREKKERFSLILESASTNQTSMYLCASSLYRSGTGQPQHFGDGTRLSIL.

V usage is TRBV9 and J usage is TRBJ1-3; no clear D. The germline CDR1 and CDR2 sequences are SGDLS and YYNGEE. The CDR3 loop spans 14 amino acids. Trimming shortened V by 4 bases and J by 1 base, and 9 bases separated the two germline ends. The CDR3 here is CASSPRASGNTIYF. As DNA, the CDR3 is TGTGCCAGCAGCCCGCGTGCATCTGGAAACACCATATATTTT.

The chain carries TRBV6-5 and TRBJ1-1; 7 nucleotides line up with TRBD1. The CDR3 is 15 amino acids. V shed 4 bases, J shed 0 bases, and the junction held 5 bases outside the gene matches. Germline lookup yields CDR1 MNHEY and CDR2 SVGAGI. The CDR3 loop reads CASSSGDSLNTEAFF. The CDR3 coding sequence is TGTGCCAGCAGTTCGGGGGACAGCTTGAACACTGAAGCTTTCTTT.

This clone was seen a few times. The chain carries TRBV5-1 and TRBJ1-2; 8 bases match TRBD1. V lost 1 base to trimming and J lost 3 bases; unmatched junction nucleotides: 5. CDR3 length: 15 residues. Germline CDR1 and CDR2: SGHRS and YFSETQ. The CDR3 loop is CASSLSRGHDYGYTF. CDR3 DNA sequence: TGCGCCAGCAGCTTGAGCAGGGGGCACGACTATGGCTACACCTTC.

V and J are TRBV5-1 and TRBJ2-5, with 11 bases fitting TRBD2. Germline CDR1 is SGHRS and CDR2 is YFSETQ. Trimming cost V 5 bases and J 5 bases; bases outside gene matches: 11. The CDR3 has 16 amino acids. The DNA for the CDR3 is TGCGCCAGCAGTGCGAGTGTACTAGCGGGGGTGGAGACCCAGTACTTC. It yields the protein CASSASVLAGVETQYF.

This clone was seen just once. Other DNA sequences in the sample encode the same CDR3. The rearrangement links TRBV15 to TRBJ2-2; 8 bases align to TRBD1. This CDR3 contains 14 residues. With 6 bases clipped from V and 5 bases from J, the junction kept 5 bases outside the gene matches. CDR1 and CDR2 (germline): LNHNV, YYDKDF (reference sequence). The CDR3 DNA reads TGTGCCACCAGACCACGGACAGGGACCGGGGAGCTGTTTTTT. The encoded protein is CATRPRTGTGELFF. The whole variable domain, remainder taken from reference TRBV15 and TRBJ2-2, is DAMVIQNPRYQVTQFGKPVTLSCSQTLNHNVMYWYQQKSSQAPKLLFHYYDKDFNNEADTPDNFQSRRPNTSFCFLDIRSPGLGDTAMYLCATRPRTGTGELFFGEGSRLTVL.